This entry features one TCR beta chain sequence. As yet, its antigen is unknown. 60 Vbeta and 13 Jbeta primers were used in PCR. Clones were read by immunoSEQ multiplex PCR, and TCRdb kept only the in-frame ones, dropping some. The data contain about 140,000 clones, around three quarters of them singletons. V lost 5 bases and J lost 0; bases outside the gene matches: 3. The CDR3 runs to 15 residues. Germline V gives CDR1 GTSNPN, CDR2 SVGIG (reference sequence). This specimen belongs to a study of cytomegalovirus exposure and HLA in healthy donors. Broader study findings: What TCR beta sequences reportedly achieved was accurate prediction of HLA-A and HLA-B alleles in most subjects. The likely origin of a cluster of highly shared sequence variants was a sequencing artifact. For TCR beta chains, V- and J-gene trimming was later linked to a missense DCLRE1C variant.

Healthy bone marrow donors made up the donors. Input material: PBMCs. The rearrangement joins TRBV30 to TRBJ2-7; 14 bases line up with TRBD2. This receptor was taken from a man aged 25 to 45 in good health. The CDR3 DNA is TGTGCCTGGGGGACTAGCGGGAGCGTCTCCTACGAGCAGTACTTC. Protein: CAWGTSGSVSYEQYF.